This T cell receptor (beta chain) was retrieved from a study of blood T cell repertoires in COVID-19. Across the study: The samples span acute and convalescent COVID-19 from the United States, Italy and Spain. Sample material is recorded as cDNA or gDNA derived from T cells, B-cell-depleted T cells, or PBMCs.

Only a few counts were recorded for this clone. Residents of 24 US areas, aged roughly 18 to 89 years, made up the participants. Assay used: immunoSEQ multiplex PCR; TCRdb lists only in-frame clones, some missing. The sample has 300,000 to 350,000 clones, 90% seen once. The CDR3 is made up of 15 amino acids. Germline V gene sequence: CDR1 MDHEN, CDR2 SYDVKM. The trim removed 4 bases at V and 2 bases at J, leaving 5 bases unmatched. Material: PBMCs or T cells enriched from blood (not recorded which). The V and J genes are TRBV28 and TRBJ2-7; 10 nucleotides line up with TRBD1. The source of this sequence is a woman aged 18-35 years with acute COVID-19. The CDR3 sequence is CASSSGTGVPYEQYF. The CDR3 DNA sequence: TGTGCCAGCAGTTCCGGGACAGGGGTTCCCTACGAGCAGTACTTC.